These T cell receptor beta chains were read from a single sample in a study of Tregs in tolerant kidney transplant recipients. Repertoires were generated with immunoSEQ multiplex PCR, while TCRdb's copy carries only in-frame clones and drops some. This repertoire shows 50,000 or so clones, around 90% found once; its top ten account for 15% to 17%. The sequencing here drew on CD8+ T cells from blood (PBMCs), taken 12 months after the transplant. These receptors all come from a human patient who received a combined kidney and bone marrow transplant. The graft donor may be the source of some T cells. CDR3s include the opening cysteine and the closing phenylalanine or tryptophan. D genes are given only for firm matches. Size tells how often a clone was seen (once, few, many) or the class of an expanded clone, and some rows leave it out.

>-|TRBJ1-1|TRBV15|TRBD1
CATDRTGVGTEAFF
TGTGCCACCGATAGAACAGGGGTAGGCACTGAAGCTTTCTTT
>-|TRBJ2-1|TRBV7-9|TRBD2
CASSFRLAGGPQNEQFF
TGTGCCAGCAGCTTTCGGCTAGCGGGAGGGCCACAGAATGAGCAGTTCTTC
>-|TRBJ1-6|TRBV19|TRBD1
CASSIGQGALNSPLHF
TGTGCCAGTAGTATCGGACAGGGGGCCCTTAATTCACCCCTCCACTTT
>few|TRBJ2-1|TRBV27|-
CASSYGSSPYNEQFF
TGTGCCAGCAGTTACGGGAGTTCTCCCTACAATGAGCAGTTCTTC
>-|TRBJ1-1|TRBV19|TRBD1
CARWDRGFTEAFF
TGTGCCAGATGGGACAGGGGATTTACTGAAGCTTTCTTT
>few|TRBJ2-7|TRBV7-6|-
CASSGDTGSSYEQYF
TGTGCCAGCAGCGGAGACACAGGGAGCTCCTACGAGCAGTACTTC
>-|TRBJ1-3|TRBV2|-
CASRGATGFSGNTIYF
TGTGCCAGCAGGGGGGCGACAGGTTTCTCTGGAAACACCATATATTTT
>-|TRBJ2-5|TRBV21-1|-
CASSNGPEKETQYF
TGTGCCAGCAGCAATGGCCCAGAAAAAGAGACCCAGTACTTC
>-|TRBJ2-3|TRBV4-2|-
CASSQDLAASTDTQYF
TGTGCCAGCAGCCAAGATTTAGCGGCCAGCACAGATACGCAGTATTTT
>-|TRBJ2-2|TRBV7-9|TRBD2
CASSQLAGPNTGELFF
TGTGCCAGCAGCCAACTAGCGGGTCCGAACACCGGGGAGCTGTTTTTT
>-|TRBJ1-4|TRBV7-8|TRBD1
CASSSGTGALNEKLFF
TGTGCCAGCAGCTCCGGGACAGGGGCCCTGAATGAAAAACTGTTTTTT
>-|TRBJ2-7|TRBV27|TRBD1
CASSPGQGFKQYF
TGTGCCAGCAGTCCGGGACAGGGCTTCAAGCAGTACTTC
>-|TRBJ2-5|TRBV6-1|-
CASRGATQETQYF
TGTGCCAGCAGAGGAGCGACGCAAGAGACCCAGTACTTC
>-|TRBJ2-7|TRBV5-5|-
CASSLAGREQYF
TGTGCCAGCAGCTTGGCCGGGAGAGAGCAGTACTTC
>-|TRBJ2-7|TRBV4-2|TRBD2
CASSLGSDLAGVPLGEQYF
TGTGCCAGCAGCCTTGGGTCCGACCTAGCGGGAGTCCCCCTCGGCGAGCAGTACTTC
>-|TRBJ1-5|TRBV19|-
CASSMTEGDQPQHF
TGTGCCAGTAGTATGACCGAGGGGGATCAGCCCCAGCATTTT
>-|TRBJ2-2|TRBV6-5|TRBD2
CASRPLAEVTGELFF
TGTGCCAGCAGACCCCTAGCGGAAGTCACCGGGGAGCTGTTTTTT
>-|TRBJ2-7|TRBV7-9|TRBD2
CASRGTTYEQYF
TGTGCCAGCAGGGGGACTACCTACGAGCAGTACTTC
>-|TRBJ2-7|TRBV7-8|-
CASSLFRVGVDEQYF
TGTGCCAGCAGCTTATTCAGGGTTGGGGTAGACGAGCAGTACTTC
>-|TRBJ2-7|TRBV10-2|-
CASSESGVGYEQYF
TGCGCCAGCAGTGAGTCCGGGGTTGGCTACGAGCAGTACTTC
>once|TRBJ2-7|TRBV27|-
CASSASGTYEQYF
TGTGCCAGCAGTGCGTCCGGGACCTACGAGCAGTACTTC
>-|TRBJ2-3|TRBV4-3|TRBD2
CASSRGRGDTQYF
TGCGCCAGCAGCCGGGGGAGGGGAGATACGCAGTATTTT
>-|TRBJ2-7|TRBV27|TRBD2
CASSLVGLAGGLYEQYF
TGTGCCAGCAGTTTAGTAGGACTAGCGGGAGGGCTATACGAGCAGTACTTC
>-|TRBJ2-7|TRBV19|TRBD1
CASSGGTGSNYEQYF
TGTGCCAGTAGTGGAGGGACAGGGTCGAACTACGAGCAGTACTTC
>few|TRBJ2-2|TRBV10-3|TRBD2
CATRATLAVSTGELFF
TGTGCCACCCGGGCCACCCTAGCGGTGAGCACCGGGGAGCTGTTTTTT
>-|TRBJ2-7|TRBV7-6|TRBD2
CASSPTAGLAGVSYEQYF
TGTGCCAGCAGCCCAACCGCCGGACTAGCGGGGGTCTCCTACGAGCAGTACTTC
>-|TRBJ2-3|TRBV2|-
CASSEMRGRTDTQYF
TGTGCCAGCAGTGAAATGCGGGGGCGGACAGATACGCAGTATTTT
>-|TRBJ2-6|TRBV9|-
CASSRREGSGANVLTF
TGTGCCAGCAGCAGACGAGAGGGATCTGGGGCCAACGTCCTGACTTTC
>-|TRBJ2-7|TRBV7-3|TRBD2
CASSEGRRGDFEQYF
TGTGCCAGCAGCGAGGGGCGGCGGGGGGACTTCGAGCAGTACTTC
>-|TRBJ2-3|TRBV4-1|-
CASSHSLRVGSTDTQYF
TGCGCCAGCAGCCACAGCCTGCGGGTCGGGAGCACAGATACGCAGTATTTT
>-|TRBJ1-1|TRBV19|TRBD1
CASSIGQGITEAFF
TGTGCCAGTAGTATTGGACAGGGGATCACTGAAGCTTTCTTT
>-|TRBJ2-7|TRBV5-4|TRBD2
CASSPWTSGRIDEQYF
TGTGCCAGCAGCCCATGGACTAGCGGGAGGATCGACGAGCAGTACTTC
>-|TRBJ1-2|TRBV19|-
CASSSNHRDGYTF
TGTGCCAGTAGTTCAAACCACAGGGATGGCTACACCTTC
>-|TRBJ2-1|TRBV15|-
CATSSGHHYNEQFF
TGTGCCACCAGCAGTGGACACCATTACAATGAGCAGTTCTTC
>-|TRBJ2-7|TRBV27|-
CASRPGGSSYEQYF
TGTGCCAGCAGACCCGGGGGAAGCTCCTACGAGCAGTACTTC
>-|TRBJ1-1|TRBV19|-
CASRDSSAEAFF
TGTGCCAGTAGGGACAGTAGCGCTGAAGCTTTCTTT
>-|TRBJ2-7|TRBV9|TRBD2
CASSSSGGSSYEQYF
TGTGCCAGCAGTAGTAGCGGGGGGAGCTCCTACGAGCAGTACTTC
>-|TRBJ2-5|TRBV7-6|-
CASSLGTGHGGETQYF
TGTGCCAGCAGCTTAGGGACAGGACATGGGGGGGAGACCCAGTACTTC
>-|TRBJ2-1|TRBV19|TRBD1
CASSIGTGGISEQFF
TGTGCCAGTAGTATAGGGACAGGGGGGATTTCGGAGCAGTTCTTC
>-|TRBJ2-7|TRBV27|-
CASSLTGYNYEQYF
TGTGCCAGCAGTTTAACAGGCTACAACTACGAGCAGTACTTC
>once|TRBJ2-3|TRBV27|-
CASSLMGRTTDTQYF
TGTGCCAGCAGTTTAATGGGCAGAACCACAGATACGCAGTATTTT
>-|TRBJ1-2|TRBV4-1|-
CASSQVGTSNYGYTF
TGCGCCAGCAGCCAAGTGGGCACTTCTAACTATGGCTACACCTTC
>-|TRBJ2-5|TRBV27|-
CASTTTGSGETQYF
TGTGCCAGCACCACCACAGGGTCGGGAGAGACCCAGTACTTC
>-|TRBJ1-2|TRBV27|-
CAPTAPRTGSYTF
TGTGCCCCCACCGCCCCAAGGACCGGGAGCTACACCTTC
>-|TRBJ2-7|TRBV7-6|TRBD1
CASSTRTGWNEQYF
TGTGCCAGCAGCACCCGGACAGGGTGGAACGAGCAGTACTTC
>-|TRBJ2-1|TRBV27|-
CASSLTGGPYNEQFF
TGTGCCAGCAGTTTAACTGGGGGCCCCTACAATGAGCAGTTCTTC
>-|TRBJ2-7|TRBV5-4|TRBD2
CASSRTGTSLSEQYF
TGTGCCAGCAGCCGCACTGGGACTAGTCTCTCCGAGCAGTACTTC
>-|TRBJ2-7|TRBV11-1|-
CASSLVGRRYEQYF
TGTGCCAGCAGCTTAGTCGGGAGACGGTACGAGCAGTACTTC
>-|TRBJ2-7|TRBV11-2|-
CASSYPSWSRSSYEQYF
TGTGCCAGCAGTTATCCCTCATGGAGCCGAAGCTCCTACGAGCAGTACTTC
>-|TRBJ1-1|TRBV14|TRBD1
CASGQVNTEAFF
TGTGCCAGCGGACAGGTGAACACTGAAGCTTTCTTT
>-|TRBJ1-1|TRBV11-2|TRBD1
CASSPKQGITEAFF
TGTGCCAGCAGCCCAAAACAGGGGATCACTGAAGCTTTCTTT
>-|TRBJ2-1|TRBV11-2|-
CASSLGASAYNEQFF
TGTGCCAGCAGCTTAGGGGCTAGCGCATACAATGAGCAGTTCTTC
>-|TRBJ2-7|TRBV6-1|-
CASRGTTGSYEQYF
TGTGCCAGCAGAGGCACGACTGGCTCCTACGAGCAGTACTTC
>-|TRBJ2-3|TRBV19|TRBD1
CASSASGGGGTDTQYF
TGTGCCAGTAGTGCGTCAGGGGGTGGGGGCACAGATACGCAGTATTTT